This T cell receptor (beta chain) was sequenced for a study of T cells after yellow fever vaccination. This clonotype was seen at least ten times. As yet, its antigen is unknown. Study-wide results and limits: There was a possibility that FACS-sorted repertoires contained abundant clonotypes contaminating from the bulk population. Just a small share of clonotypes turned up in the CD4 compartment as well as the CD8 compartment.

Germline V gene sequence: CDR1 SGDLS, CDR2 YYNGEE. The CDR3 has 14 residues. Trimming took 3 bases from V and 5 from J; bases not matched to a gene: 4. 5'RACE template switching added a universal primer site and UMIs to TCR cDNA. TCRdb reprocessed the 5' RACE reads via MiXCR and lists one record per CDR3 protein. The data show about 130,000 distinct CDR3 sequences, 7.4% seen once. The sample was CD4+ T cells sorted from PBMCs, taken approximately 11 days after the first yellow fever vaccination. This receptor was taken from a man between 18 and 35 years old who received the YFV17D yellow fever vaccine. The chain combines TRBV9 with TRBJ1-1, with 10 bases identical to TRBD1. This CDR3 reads CASSGDRGETEAFF. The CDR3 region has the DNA TGTGCCAGCAGCGGGGACAGGGGAGAAACTGAAGCTTTCTTT.